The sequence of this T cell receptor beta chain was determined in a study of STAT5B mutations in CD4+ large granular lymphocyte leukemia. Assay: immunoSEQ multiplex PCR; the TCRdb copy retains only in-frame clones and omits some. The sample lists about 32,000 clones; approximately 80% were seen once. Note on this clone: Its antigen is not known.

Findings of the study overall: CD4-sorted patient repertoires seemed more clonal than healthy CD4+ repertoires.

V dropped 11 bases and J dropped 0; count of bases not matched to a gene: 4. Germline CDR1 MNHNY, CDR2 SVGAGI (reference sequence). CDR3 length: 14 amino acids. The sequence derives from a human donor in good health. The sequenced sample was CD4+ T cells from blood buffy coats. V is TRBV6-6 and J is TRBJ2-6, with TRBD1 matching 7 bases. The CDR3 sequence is CAVRQGSGANVLTF. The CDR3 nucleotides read TGTGCCGTGCGACAGGGCTCTGGGGCCAACGTCCTGACTTTC.